One and the same sample provided the 14 T cell receptor beta chains below, sequenced in a study of T cells expressing NK-cell markers (dated by TCRdb to 2020 to 2021). The library was generated by 5' RACE. The instrument was an Illumina HiSeq 2000. The reads went through TCRdb reprocessing, and each CDR3 protein sequence gets one entry with no DNA. The sample's clone listing holds about 550,000 distinct CDR3 sequences. The ten largest clones capture 3.5% to 4.5% of the sample. The sample taken for sequencing was blood T cells: a sorted CD56 or NKG2C T cell subset, CD4+ or CD8+ T cells, or bulk PBMC T cells (not recorded which). These receptors were obtained from a man aged 18 to 35 in good health. Donor details come from another sample of the same person, matched by shared clones.

V gene TRBV3-1 combines with J gene TRBJ2-5; TCRdb's assignment of TRBD2 cannot be checked, as there is no DNA. Germline CDR1 LGHDT, CDR2 YNNKEL (reference sequence). CDR3 length equals 15 residues. CDR3 sequence reads: CASSHSGTPQETQYF.

The V gene is TRBV6-2 or TRBV6-3, the J gene TRBJ1-5. CDR1 and CDR2 (germline): MNHEY, SVGEGT. This CDR3 spans 17 amino acids. The chain's CDR3 is CASSYSSGWVSNQPQHF.

This chain uses TRBV11-2 with TRBJ2-5; TCRdb proposes TRBD1, but this gene call is untestable without DNA. The CDR3 is made up of 13 amino acids. Per the germline V gene, CDR1 is SGHAT and CDR2 is FQNNGV. CDR3 amino acids: CASSQQGYGTQYF.

The gene calls are TRBV29-1 and TRBJ2-5; the TCRdb call, TRBD2, lacks DNA for checking. The CDR3 is 17 amino acids. The germline V gene has CDR1 SQVTM and CDR2 ANQGSEA. Here the CDR3 reads CSAQGRGKREFPETQYF.

This chain links TRBV19 with TRBJ2-1; with no DNA, the TCRdb D assignment of TRBD2 cannot be verified. The CDR3 totals 14 residues. CDR1 and CDR2 from the germline V gene are LNHDA and SQIVND (reference sequence). CDR3 amino acids: CASSSRDLYNEQFF.

This chain connects TRBV7-6 to TRBJ2-2; TCRdb outputs TRBD1, but without DNA this stays unchecked. Germline-derived CDR1 and CDR2 are SGHVS and FNYEAQ. The CDR3 is 17 amino acids. Here the CDR3 reads CASSLVWGQSNTGELFF.

The J gene is TRBJ2-3, the V gene TRBV7-9. CDR1 is SEHNR, CDR2 FQNEAQ, per germline (reference sequence). CDR3 length equals 13 residues. The CDR3 region is CASRPTSTDTQYF.

The rearrangement joins TRBV4-2 to TRBJ2-1; TCRdb's D gene call, TRBD2, goes unchecked for lack of DNA. Germline V gene data show CDR1 as LGHNA and CDR2 as YNFKEQ. The CDR3 extends over 17 amino acids. The CDR3 here is CASSQVGGLAENNEQFF.

This rearrangement joins TRBV12-3 or TRBV12-4 to TRBJ2-1; the D call from TCRdb, TRBD2, cannot be confirmed without DNA. The length of the CDR3 is 12 residues. The CDR3 sequence: CASTPRRDEQFF.

The chain couples TRBV24-1 to TRBJ1-2. The CDR3 length is 14 residues. CDR1 and CDR2 from the germline V gene are KGHDR and SFDVKD. This CDR3 reads CATSDLNGDYGYTF.

The rearrangement joins TRBV4-1 to TRBJ2-1; TCRdb indicates TRBD2, and absent DNA this call remains unverified. The CDR3 extends over 15 amino acids. Germline CDR1 is MGHRA and CDR2 is YSYEKL. CDR3 amino acids: CASSQVSGNYNEQFF.

The rearrangement joins TRBV4-1 to TRBJ2-5; TCRdb proposes TRBD2, but this gene call is untestable without DNA. Germline V CDR1 and CDR2: MGHRA, YSYEKL. The CDR3 runs 18 residues. CDR3 residues: CASSQGGLAGRLRETQYF.

This rearrangement joins TRBV7-3 to TRBJ2-1; with no DNA, the TCRdb D assignment of TRBD1 cannot be verified. Germline assignment: CDR1 SGHTA and CDR2 FQGTGA. CDR3 length: 13 residues. The CDR3 protein is CASSSTQGSEQFF.

The chain has TRBV20-1 and TRBJ1-1. CDR3 size: 15 residues. Germline loops: CDR1 DFQATT, CDR2 SNEGSKA (reference sequence). CDR3: CSARDLGLQNTEAFF.